Included here is one TCR beta chain sequence, with context. Its antigen remains unidentified. The sample belongs to a study of cytomegalovirus exposure and HLA in healthy donors. Trimming took 5 bases from V and 2 from J, leaving 7 bases between them. Looked up from germline, CDR1 is SEHNR and CDR2 is FQNEAQ (reference sequence). The CDR3 has 13 amino acids. Findings and caveats of the study: In vitro testing confirmed a few CMV-associated chains as specific for CMV antigens. Sequencing likely produced, as an artifact, a cluster of highly shared sequence variants.

In the PCR, 60 Vbeta and 13 Jbeta primers were used. Repertoires were generated with immunoSEQ multiplex PCR, while TCRdb's copy carries only in-frame clones and drops some. The table shows 120,000 to 150,000 clones, with 80% occurring only once. The rearrangement joins TRBV7-9 to TRBJ1-5; D not resolved. The origin of this receptor is a female donor in good health and CMV-seronegative. The material sequenced was PBMCs. CDR3 loop: CASSQRGNQPQHF. CDR3 bases: TGTGCCAGCAGCCAGCGGGGCAATCAGCCCCAGCATTTT.